This TCR beta chain was sequenced in a study of blood T cells in healthy people across ages. For the study at large: Per two T cells, about one barcoded beta molecule was captured through template switching.

The authors ran a second PCR of 7 to 11 cycles using a sample-barcoded 5' primer and a J-beta primer mix. TCRdb used MiXCR to reprocess the 5' RACE reads, holding one entry per CDR3 protein. The table lists roughly 680,000 distinct CDR3 sequences, about 52% of them singletons. Germline loops: CDR1 LGHNA, CDR2 YSLEER. This CDR3 comprises 14 residues. Unmatched junction bases numbered 5, after V lost 0 bases and J lost 8 bases. The sequenced sample consisted of blood. The TCR originated in a woman in her sixties or seventies in good health. This chain links TRBV4-3 with TRBJ2-3; TRBD1 matches at 7 bases. This CDR3 is CASSQDTGAVTQYF. The DNA of the CDR3 is TGCGCCAGCAGCCAAGATACAGGGGCGGTTACGCAGTATTTT.